The rows below give T cell receptor beta chains drawn from one sample of a study of blood T cell repertoires in COVID-19. Profiling relied on immunoSEQ multiplex PCR, and the TCRdb table lists in-frame clones only, not all of them. The repertoire includes 70,000 or so clones, 90% of them detected once, and about 9% sits in the top ten. The sequencing input was peripheral blood. These receptors were obtained from a human donor in a cohort sampled during active COVID-19. CDR3s include the opening cysteine and the closing phenylalanine or tryptophan. A D gene is named only where the DNA matches it firmly. Clone size is shown for a subset of rows, as once, few, many or a class of expanded clone.

>.|TRBJ2-3|.|TRBV27
TGTGCCAGCTCAACCCAGGGAATCTCAGATACGCAGTATTTT
CASSTQGISDTQYF
>.|TRBJ2-3|few|TRBV5-6
TGTGCCAGCAGCTTGATTGGACGGGAGAGAGATACGCAGTATTTT
CASSLIGRERDTQYF
>.|TRBJ1-4|.|TRBV27
TGTGCCAGCAGCCGTACGGTCGGCAGGGTGAAGACTAATGAAAAACTGTTTTTT
CASSRTVGRVKTNEKLFF
>TRBD1|TRBJ2-4|few|TRBV13
TGTGCCAGCAGCTCCAGGGGGCGCGGGAACATTCAGTACTTC
CASSSRGRGNIQYF
>.|TRBJ2-7|.|TRBV19
TGTGCCAGTAGTATAGGAGGCAGGGTCGACGAGCAGTACTTC
CASSIGGRVDEQYF
>TRBD1|TRBJ1-2|.|TRBV5-1
TGCGCCAGCAGCTTGGACAGGGGGGATGGCTACACCTTC
CASSLDRGDGYTF
>.|TRBJ1-2|.|TRBV4-3
TGCGCCAGCAGCCAAGTCGGCGGAACCTATGGCTACACCTTC
CASSQVGGTYGYTF
>.|TRBJ2-7|.|TRBV7-9
TGTGCCAGCAGCTCCCCCTTGGGGCGCGGTTACGAGCAGTACTTC
CASSSPLGRGYEQYF
>TRBD1|TRBJ1-6|.|TRBV28
TGTGCCAGCAAAATCACCACCGGGACAGGGATACTCCACTTT
CASKITTGTGILHF
>.|TRBJ2-1|once|TRBV9
TGTGCCAGCAGCGTAGCTACAAGTGGGACTTCCTACAATGAGCAGTTCTTC
CASSVATSGTSYNEQFF
>TRBD1|TRBJ1-3|.|TRBV5-1
TGCGCCAGCAGCTTGACAGGGGTCGCTGGAAACACCATATATTTT
CASSLTGVAGNTIYF
>.|TRBJ1-5|.|TRBV7-8
TGTGCCAGCAGCTTAGCCGGTAACGCTCATCAGCCCCAGCATTTT
CASSLAGNAHQPQHF
>TRBD1|TRBJ1-1|.|TRBV30
TGTGCCCATAGCGGGACAGGGGATAAGGGCACTGAAGCTTTCTTT
CAHSGTGDKGTEAFF
>TRBD2|TRBJ2-1|.|TRBV6-2/TRBV6-3
TGTGCCAGCAGTTCTCTAGCGGGAGGGCTCTCTGAGCAGTTCTTC
CASSSLAGGLSEQFF
>TRBD2|TRBJ2-1|.|TRBV29-1
TGCAGCGTGGGACTAGCGGGAGGGGTAAACAATGAGCAGTTCTTC
CSVGLAGGVNNEQFF
>.|TRBJ2-7|.|TRBV20-1
TGCAGTGCTACCGGGGCCTACGAGCAGTACTTC
CSATGAYEQYF
>.|TRBJ2-7|.|TRBV5-1
TGCGCCAGCAGCCCGTCGGGGTCGGGGGAGCAGTACTTC
CASSPSGSGEQYF
>.|TRBJ2-5|.|TRBV3-1/TRBV3-2
TGTGCCAGCAGCCCCTGGACAGAAGAGACCCAGTACTTC
CASSPWTEETQYF
>.|TRBJ2-1|.|TRBV7-2
TGTGCCAGCAGCTCCTTACTAACGAGGTACAATGAGCAGTTCTTC
CASSSLLTRYNEQFF
>TRBD2|TRBJ2-3|.|TRBV7-3
TGTGCCAGCAGCTTCGGGACTAGCCACGACACAGATACGCAGTATTTT
CASSFGTSHDTDTQYF
>.|TRBJ1-2|few|TRBV5-8
TGTGCCAGCAGCTTGTGGCCAACGGAGGTATTGGGCTACACCTTC
CASSLWPTEVLGYTF
>TRBD1|TRBJ1-2|.|TRBV28
TGTGCCAGCAGCGGGCTTGGACAGGGAGGTGACTATGGCTACACCTTC
CASSGLGQGGDYGYTF